The 22 T cell receptor beta chains below were found in one sample sequenced in a study of blood T cell repertoires in COVID-19. Sequencing used immunoSEQ multiplex PCR; TCRdb keeps in-frame clones, though not all of them. This table has 200,000 to 300,000 clones, about 89% appearing once. Sequencing was performed on PBMCs or T cells enriched from blood (not recorded which). These receptor sequences come from a woman aged 18-29 years who had recovered from COVID-19.

The chain carries TRBV7-8 and TRBJ1-2, with D unresolved. V gave up 5 bases and J gave up 4 bases, with 17 bases separating them. This CDR3 has 15 amino acids. Germline loops: CDR1 SGHVS, CDR2 FQNEAQ. The DNA for the CDR3 is TGTGCCAGCAGCCCCTGGACGGGAAGTGGCTATGGCTACACCTTC. Translated, it gives CASSPWTGSGYGYTF.

This clone is a singleton in its sample. J is TRBJ2-1 and V is TRBV11-2; a possible D gene is TRBD2 (5 bases). Germline V lookup: CDR1 SGHAT, CDR2 FQNNGV. This CDR3 region has 16 residues. V gave up 7 bases and J gave up 2 bases, with 18 bases separating them. The CDR3 loop is CASNTASGNPYNEQFF. DNA of the CDR3: TGTGCCAGCAACACAGCGAGCGGTAACCCCTACAATGAGCAGTTCTTC.

The chain has TRBV3-1 (or the pseudogene TRBV3-2) and TRBJ2-7, with 12 bases aligning to TRBD1. Germline CDR1 and CDR2: LGHDT and YNNKEL (reference sequence). CDR3 length: 14 amino acids. V dropped 7 bases and J dropped 9; count of bases not matched to a gene: 10. The DNA of the CDR3 is TGTGCCAGCACCTTAGGGGGGACAGGGGGCCTGCAGTACTTC. Protein sequence: CASTLGGTGGLQYF.

The genes are TRBV19 and TRBJ2-7, with 7 bases fitting TRBD2. J was trimmed by 3 bases and V by 6 bases; bases with no gene match: 11. This CDR3 is 15 amino acids long. The germline V gene has CDR1 LNHDA and CDR2 SQIVND (reference sequence). The CDR3 spells CASRGTGLIFYEQYF. DNA of the CDR3: TGTGCCAGTAGGGGGACGGGACTAATCTTCTACGAGCAGTACTTC.

The V and J genes are TRBV19 and TRBJ2-7; maybe TRBD1 (5 bases). This CDR3 region has 12 residues. Germline CDR1 LNHDA, CDR2 SQIVND (reference sequence). Deletions cut 4 bases from V and 6 bases from J, with 10 bases between. The DNA for the CDR3 is TGTGCCAGTAGTACGCAGGGTGTCGAGCAGTACTTC. The encoded protein is CASSTQGVEQYF.

The chain carries TRBV12-3 or TRBV12-4 and TRBJ1-1; the match to TRBD1 covers 7 bases. The CDR3 has 11 amino acids. V trimming: 7 bases; J trimming: 12 bases; junction bases outside the gene matches: 8. This CDR3 reads CASTRDSGTFF. In nucleotides, the CDR3 is TGTGCCAGCACCAGGGACAGTGGAACTTTCTTT.

The chain carries TRBV10-3 and TRBJ2-3, with a possible D match to TRBD2 (5 bases). The V end lost 6 bases, the J end lost 2 bases, and 21 bases lay between the germline ends. The CDR3 is made up of 17 amino acids. Germline lookup yields CDR1 ENHRY and CDR2 SYGVKD. CDR3 protein: CAISRNPGVETTDTQYF. The CDR3 DNA reads as TGTGCCATCAGCCGAAACCCCGGGGTGGAGACCACAGATACGCAGTATTTT.

This clone appeared once. The chain employs TRBV3-1 (or the pseudogene TRBV3-2) and TRBJ1-1; possible D gene TRBD1, 6 bases. The CDR3 is made up of 14 amino acids. The V end was cut by 0 bases, the J end by 8 bases, with 13 bases between. Germline values: CDR1 LGHDT, CDR2 YNNKEL (reference sequence). Here the CDR3 reads CASSQENRAPEAFF. Here the CDR3 DNA reads TGTGCCAGCAGCCAAGAGAACAGGGCTCCCGAAGCTTTCTTT.

J is TRBJ1-5 and V is TRBV28; possible D gene TRBD1, 5 bases. CDR1 and CDR2 from the germline V gene are MDHEN and SYDVKM. Trimming shortened V by 4 bases and J by 4 bases, and 11 bases separated the two germline ends. This CDR3 has 14 residues. CDR3 sequence: CASSSHSGNQPQHF. CDR3 sequence (DNA): TGTGCCAGCAGTTCTCACTCAGGGAATCAGCCCCAGCATTTT.

The chain joins TRBV30 to TRBJ1-4, with D hard to call. Trimming took 2 bases from V and 8 from J, leaving 9 bases between them. The CDR3 runs to 12 residues. Germline CDR1 GTSNPN, CDR2 SVGIG (reference sequence). Written as DNA, the CDR3 is TGTGCCTGGAGTCGGGTTGAGGAAAAACTGTTTTTT. Translated, it gives CAWSRVEEKLFF. Full variable domain (missing parts from reference TRBV30 and TRBJ1-4): SQTIHQWPATLVQPVGSPLSLECTVEGTSNPNLYWYRQAAGRGLQLLFYSVGIGQISSEVPQNLSASRPQDRQFILSSKKLLLSDSGFYLCAWSRVEEKLFFGSGTQLSVL.

The genes are TRBV19 and TRBJ1-5; D unclear. The V gene's germline CDR1 is LNHDA and CDR2 SQIVND (reference sequence). CDR3 size: 15 residues. With 1 base removed from V and 6 bases from J, the gap between germline ends came to 13 bases. CDR3 bases: TGTGCCAGTAGTATAGTTTCTGAGGGCGCTCAGCCCCAGCATTTT. Amino acid sequence: CASSIVSEGAQPQHF.

This rearrangement joins TRBV27 to TRBJ2-7; D might be TRBD2 (5 bases). The V gene's germline CDR1 is MNHEY and CDR2 SMNVEV (reference sequence). Trimming removed 2 bases at V and 3 bases at J, with 11 bases between. This CDR3 spans 14 amino acids. CDR3 in amino acids: CASSLLRENYEQYF. CDR3 coding DNA: TGTGCCAGCAGTTTACTCCGGGAAAACTACGAGCAGTACTTC.

The chain recombines TRBV21-1 with TRBJ1-1; the D call TRBD1 from the table was never checked on the DNA. TRBV21-1 constitutes a pseudogene. CDR3 length: 15 amino acids. DNA for the CDR3: TGTGCCAGCAGCGTCATTGACAGACCGAACACTGAAGCTTTCTTT. It specifies CASSVIDRPNTEAFF.

The sample holds one count of this clone. The V call is TRBV6-2 or TRBV6-3, the J call TRBJ2-1; D call uncertain. V lost 2 bases and J 6 bases, leaving 8 bases between the germline ends. Germline CDR1 reads MNHEY; CDR2 reads SVGEGT. The CDR3 sequence is 13 residues long. CDR3 coding DNA: TGTGCCAGCAGTTACCCGAGTCCCAATGAGCAGTTCTTC. Encoded protein: CASSYPSPNEQFF.

The V and J genes are TRBV15 and TRBJ1-1, with a tentative D call TRBD1 (6 bases). The CDR3 runs to 14 residues. V was cut by 4 bases and J by 4 bases, with 13 bases left in between. Germline V gene data show CDR1 as LNHNV and CDR2 as YYDKDF (reference sequence). CDR3 region: CATSIMDRGTEAFF. DNA for the CDR3: TGTGCCACCAGCATTATGGACAGAGGCACTGAAGCTTTCTTT.

The chain uses TRBV27 and TRBJ2-1; no definite D call. In germline, CDR1 is MNHEY, CDR2 SMNVEV (reference sequence). V lost 4 bases to trimming and J lost 10 bases, with 11 bases between them. CDR3 length: 12 amino acids. The CDR3 DNA reads TGTGCCAGCAGTTATAGTAGTAACGAGCAGTTCTTC. This codes for CASSYSSNEQFF.

This clone was observed a handful of times. J is TRBJ2-5 and V is TRBV5-1; a weak D match, TRBD2 (6 bases). CDR3 length: 15 amino acids. The V gene's germline CDR1 is SGHRS and CDR2 YFSETQ. V was shortened by 5 bases and J by 2 bases, with 16 bases between the two germline ends. This CDR3 reads CASSWAGTQQETQYF. In nucleotides, the CDR3 is TGCGCCAGCAGTTGGGCCGGGACTCAGCAAGAGACCCAGTACTTC.

CDR3 nucleotide sequence: TGTGCCAGTAGTATGGGACAGGGTGCAGAAAAACTGTTTTTT. It specifies CASSMGQGAEKLFF. The V call is TRBV19, the J call TRBJ1-4; 9 nucleotides align to TRBD1. The CDR3 is made up of 14 amino acids. Germline V gene lookup returns CDR1 LNHDA and CDR2 SQIVND (reference sequence). Germline trimming cut 3 bases from V and 8 bases from J; bases unmatched to any gene: 4.

CDR3 in DNA: TGTGCCAGCAGTACCCTGACTGGGGCCCAAGAGACCCAGTACTTC. Its translation is CASSTLTGAQETQYF. This sequence joins TRBV6-5 and TRBJ2-5, with a weak D call TRBD1 (5 bases). V lost 5 bases, J lost 1 base, and 14 bases lay in between. From germline, CDR1 is MNHEY and CDR2 SVGAGI. The CDR3 covers 15 residues.

The chain joins TRBV5-1 to TRBJ2-1; D might be TRBD2 (6 bases). With 4 bases removed from V and 5 bases from J, the gap between germline ends came to 10 bases. Germline CDR1 is SGHRS and CDR2 is YFSETQ. CDR3 length: 13 amino acids. The CDR3 region has the DNA TGCGCCAGCAGCAGGACTACAAACAATGAGCAGTTCTTC. Translating gives CASSRTTNNEQFF.

V usage is TRBV7-6 and J usage is TRBJ2-7; 8 nucleotides align to TRBD1. Germline V gives CDR1 SGHVS, CDR2 FNYEAQ. V shed 5 bases, J shed 5 bases, and the junction held 2 bases outside the gene matches. The CDR3 length is 12 residues. The CDR3 loop is CASSRTGNEQYF. CDR3 DNA: TGTGCCAGCAGCAGGACAGGGAACGAGCAGTACTTC.

The chain recombines TRBV18 with TRBJ2-2; TRBD2 might be the D (6 bases). With 4 bases removed from V and 3 bases from J, the gap between germline ends came to 24 bases. CDR1 and CDR2 (germline): KGHSH, LQKENI. The CDR3 has 19 amino acids. CDR3 DNA: TGTGCCAGCTCACTACCCTTGAGGGTTAGCGGAGATCACACCGGGGAGCTGTTTTTT. Translating it yields CASSLPLRVSGDHTGELFF.